This TCR beta chain was documented in a study of identifying expanded T cells in peripheral blood. Here immunoSEQ multiplex PCR was the method, and the copy in TCRdb shows in-frame clones only, minus some. The sample comprises approximately 110,000 clones, approximately 90% of which are singletons, and 16% rests with the top ten. The germline V gene has CDR1 LGHNA and CDR2 YNFKEQ. The CDR3 covers 15 residues. V gave up 2 bases and J gave up 4 bases, with 11 bases separating them. During the collection period, no donor immune events like infections were recorded. Broader study findings: Across healthy donors, higher total template counts meant significantly greater approximately two-week count variance. Technical replicates showed around 1.2 changed clones; approximately 2 weeks roughly 16; four weeks 19.

On this clone: Its antigen is undetermined.

The genes are TRBV4-2 and TRBJ1-4, with no clear D. This TCR was sampled from a person aged 18 to 70 in good health. The sample was blood. This chain's CDR3 is CASSQLPSFNEKLFF. In nucleotides, the CDR3 is TGTGCCAGCAGCCAATTACCGAGTTTTAATGAAAAACTGTTTTTT.